The T cell receptor beta chain described here comes from a study of blood T cell repertoires in COVID-19. The overall study: Both acute and convalescent COVID-19 samples were obtained from the United States, Italy and Spain.

The CDR3 contains 13 residues. V lost 8 bases, J lost 7 bases, and 10 bases stayed unmatched. CDR1 GTSNPN and CDR2 SVGIG come from the germline V gene (reference sequence). The method was immunoSEQ multiplex PCR; TCRdb's version includes in-frame clones alone and lacks a portion of them. The repertoire consists of 68,000 or so clones, with 80% to 90% occurring once and the leading ten covering about 8%. Sequenced input: peripheral blood. This TCR was recovered from a man aged 30 to 45 with acute or convalescent COVID-19. The rearrangement joins TRBV30 to TRBJ1-4, with 7 positions matching TRBD1. Here the CDR3 reads CAGDRQGGEKLFF. CDR3 DNA sequence: TGTGCCGGGGATAGACAGGGAGGTGAAAAACTGTTTTTT.